The 28 T cell receptor beta chains listed next were all sequenced from one sample in a study of human T cells and chemical hapten exposure. Noted time point: patch test 2, 6 weeks after DPC sensitization. Described treatment: therapeutic diphenylcyclopropenone sensitization with weekly scalp DPC. TCRdb redid the calling of the RACE reads with MiXCR, one entry per CDR3 protein. The data contain some 82,000 distinct CDR3 sequences, 6.5% to 8.5% of them singletons. Sequencing used whole blood, obtained in connection with sensitization to the hapten diphenylcyclopropenone (DPC). Source of these receptors: a young woman with alopecia areata. Some clones in this sample may be carry-over from other donors' samples.

V and J are TRBV9 and TRBJ2-7, with no clear D. This CDR3 has 12 amino acids. Per the germline V gene, CDR1 is SGDLS and CDR2 is YYNGEE. V was shortened by 5 bases and J by 2 bases, with 8 bases between the two germline ends. The CDR3 sequence is CASSSGPYEQYF. CDR3 DNA sequence: TGTGCCAGCAGTTCCGGCCCCTACGAGCAGTACTTC.

This clonotype has at least ten counts. The rearrangement joins TRBV29-1 to TRBJ1-1; the match to TRBD1 covers 7 bases. Trimming took 7 bases from V and 5 from J; bases not matched to a gene: 7. The CDR3 has 12 residues. Germline CDR1 is SQVTM and CDR2 is ANQGSEA. The CDR3, as DNA: TGCAGCGCCAGACAGGGTAGTACTGAAGCTTTCTTT. Protein: CSARQGSTEAFF.

Ten or more counts support this clonotype. The chain employs TRBV6-5 and TRBJ2-3; tentatively, D is TRBD2 (6 bases). Germline V gives CDR1 MNHEY, CDR2 SVGAGI. This CDR3 is built from 15 residues. Between the trimmed V and J ends, which lost 2 bases and 2 bases, there was a span of 11 bases. CDR3 nucleotide sequence: TGTGCCAGCAGTTACAAACGGGGACTCACAGATACGCAGTATTTT. It is translated as CASSYKRGLTDTQYF.

The table lists this clonotype with many counts. The genes are TRBV29-1 and TRBJ1-6; TRBD1 might be the D (6 bases). There are 13 residues in the CDR3. The germline V gene has CDR1 SQVTM and CDR2 ANQGSEA. Trimming took off 4 bases at V and 9 bases at J, with 13 bases between the two ends. CDR3 protein: CSVAEGHLSPLHF. Here the CDR3 DNA reads TGCAGCGTTGCTGAGGGACACCTTTCACCCCTCCACTTT.

Worth noting for this clonotype: Possible read error: a much larger clone is one base away. The rearrangement joins TRBV12-3 or TRBV12-4 to TRBJ1-2; D gene uncertain. The CDR3 loop spans 15 amino acids. The CDR3 DNA sequence: TGTACCAGCAGTTTACGGCCGGACCGGAACTATGGCTACACCTTC. Translation: CTSSLRPDRNYGYTF.

The chain links TRBV5-1 to TRBJ1-2; 8 bases are a match to TRBD1. This CDR3 is built from 15 residues. V was pared by 1 base and J by 3 bases, with 5 bases of the junction left unmatched. CDR1 and CDR2 from the germline V gene are SGHRS and YFSETQ. The chain's CDR3 is CASSLRGQDDYGYTF. The CDR3 DNA sequence: TGCGCCAGCAGCTTGCGGGGACAGGACGACTATGGCTACACCTTC.

The chain combines TRBV2 with TRBJ2-3; maybe TRBD2 (5 bases). The germline V gene encodes CDR1 SNHLY and CDR2 FYNNEI. CDR3 size: 16 residues. Trimming removed 5 bases at V and 1 base at J, with 16 bases between. Written as DNA, the CDR3 is TGTGCCAGCAGTCCACATGCGGTCGGGGGCACAGATACGCAGTATTTT. Translation gives CASSPHAVGGTDTQYF.

At least ten counts were recorded for this clonotype. A junction boundary mismatches the germline segment, possibly from a read error. This chain uses TRBV29-1 with TRBJ1-2; D is possibly TRBD1 (6 bases). The germline CDR1 and CDR2 sequences are SQVTM and ANQGSEA. This CDR3 is 11 amino acids long. CDR3 sequence (DNA): TGCAGCGCTGAACAGGGCTATGGCTACACCTTC. Translation gives CSAEQGYGYTF.

This chain links TRBV5-4 with TRBJ1-1; TRBD1 might be the D (6 bases). This CDR3 has 14 residues. Trimming removed 4 bases from V and 7 bases from J, with 17 bases in between. The V gene's germline CDR1 is SGHNT and CDR2 YYREEE (reference sequence). The CDR3 DNA reads TGTGCCAGCAGCGCATACCGCGCAGGGGATGAAGCTTTCTTT. Amino acids: CASSAYRAGDEAFF.

The chain carries TRBV20-1 and TRBJ2-7; D is uncertain. The CDR3 totals 13 residues. CDR1 and CDR2 from the germline V gene are DFQATT and SNEGSKA (reference sequence). Trimming left V 2 bases short and J 0 bases short, with 8 bases between. The CDR3 spells CSARNSYSYEQYF. In nucleotides, the CDR3 is TGCAGTGCTAGAAACAGCTACTCCTACGAGCAGTACTTC.

This clonotype appeared many times. The chain uses TRBV11-2 and TRBJ1-1; D unclear. The CDR3 is 11 amino acids. Trimming took 4 bases from V and 7 from J, leaving 7 bases between them. The germline CDR1 and CDR2 sequences are SGHAT and FQNNGV. The CDR3 DNA sequence: TGTGCCAGCAGCTCCTACAATGAAGCTTTCTTT. Its translation is CASSSYNEAFF.

This clonotype came up many times. This chain joins TRBV7-8 and TRBJ2-2; D possibly matches TRBD1 or TRBD2 (5 bases each). The V gene lost 2 bases and the J gene lost 6 bases, with 16 bases spanning the gap. This CDR3 is built from 16 residues. The germline V gene encodes CDR1 SGHVS and CDR2 FQNEAQ. The CDR3 loop reads CASSLLLKGTPGELFF. The CDR3 DNA is TGTGCCAGCAGCTTATTGCTAAAGGGGACGCCCGGGGAGCTGTTTTTT.

The chain recombines TRBV18 with TRBJ2-1; 10 positions agree with TRBD2. The V and J ends lost 0 bases and 8 bases, in that order; junction bases with no gene match: 4. CDR3 length equals 15 residues. Germline-derived CDR1 and CDR2 are KGHSH and LQKENI. CDR3 DNA: TGTGCCAGCTCACCACCGGCTAGCGGGGGCGATGAGCAGTTCTTC. It translates to CASSPPASGGDEQFF.

This clonotype was seen at least ten times. V usage is TRBV2 and J usage is TRBJ2-6, with D hard to call. Germline V gene lookup returns CDR1 SNHLY and CDR2 FYNNEI. CDR3 length: 15 amino acids. V was shortened by 3 bases and J by 0 bases, with 6 bases between the two germline ends. This chain's CDR3 is CASSDLISGANVLTF. The CDR3 DNA reads TGTGCCAGCAGTGATTTGATCTCTGGGGCCAACGTCCTGACTTTC.

V is TRBV11-2 and J is TRBJ2-1; a possible D gene is TRBD2 (6 bases). Trimming pared 5 bases from V and 0 bases from J, leaving 11 bases between. Looked up from germline, CDR1 is SGHAT and CDR2 is FQNNGV. The CDR3 has 15 amino acids. For the CDR3, the DNA is TGTGCCAGCAGCACCGGACTACTCTCCTACAATGAGCAGTTCTTC. It translates to CASSTGLLSYNEQFF.

This chain links TRBV11-2 with TRBJ1-6; D unclear. Trimming pared 0 bases from V and 0 bases from J, leaving 9 bases between. The CDR3 loop spans 17 amino acids. Per germline, CDR1 SGHAT and CDR2 FQNNGV. CDR3 nucleotides: TGTGCCAGCAGCTTAGAGACTAGGAGCTCCTATAATTCACCCCTCCACTTT. Translation gives CASSLETRSSYNSPLHF.

This clonotype was seen a handful of times. The CDR3 does not end in the conserved phenylalanine or tryptophan, so this is likely a read error. The limits of the CDR3 on the DNA are not certain, so only TCRdb's listed CDR3 is given. The chain carries TRBV6-2 or TRBV6-3 and TRBJ1-2; the table assigns TRBD1, which was not confirmed against the DNA. Germline values: CDR1 MNHEY, CDR2 SVGEGT. The CDR3 totals 11 residues, both ends included. This CDR3 is CASRMGTICSY.

This clonotype was recorded many times. The V and J genes are TRBV2 and TRBJ1-1; 7 bases map to TRBD1. The V segment lost 5 bases and the J segment 6 bases; nucleotides outside the gene matches: 6. The CDR3 consists of 13 residues. Germline loops: CDR1 SNHLY, CDR2 FYNNEI. CDR3 sequence reads: CASSLDRVSEAFF. The CDR3, as DNA: TGTGCCAGCAGTCTCGACAGGGTATCTGAAGCTTTCTTT.

This clonotype was counted at least ten times. CDR3 nucleotides: TGTGCCAGCAGCTTAAGGGCTAGCTCCTACAATGAGCAGTTCTTC. Its translation is CASSLRASSYNEQFF. The chain combines TRBV7-8 with TRBJ2-1; D is ambiguous. V was pared by 2 bases and J by 0 bases, with 8 bases between. This CDR3 is built from 15 residues. Germline loops: CDR1 SGHVS, CDR2 FQNEAQ. The entire variable domain, with the rest obtained from reference TRBV7-8 and TRBJ2-1, is as follows: GAGVSQSPRYKVAKRGQDVALRCDPISGHVSLFWYQQALGQGPEFLTYFQNEAQLDKSGLPSDRFFAERPEGSVSTLKIQRTQQEDSAVYLCASSLRASSYNEQFFGPGTRLTVL.

This clonotype has just a few counts. The chain joins TRBV27 to TRBJ2-3, with D possibly being TRBD2 (6 bases). From germline, CDR1 is MNHEY and CDR2 SMNVEV (reference sequence). With 5 bases removed from V and 1 base from J, the gap between germline ends came to 16 bases. The CDR3 contains 16 residues. CDR3 sequence reads: CASSPYGGDRTDTQYF. DNA of the CDR3: TGTGCCAGCAGTCCCTACGGGGGAGATCGCACAGATACGCAGTATTTT.

This sequence joins TRBV7-2 and TRBJ2-3; D unresolved. Germline V lookup: CDR1 SGHTA, CDR2 FQGNSA. The CDR3 is 14 residues long. V lost 1 base and J lost 0, with 5 bases in between. CDR3 bases: TGTGCCAGCAGCTTAGGTGCCAGCACAGATACGCAGTATTTT. Translated, it gives CASSLGASTDTQYF.

V is TRBV5-1 and J is TRBJ2-7, with 10 bases identical to TRBD2. This CDR3 region has 15 residues. CDR1 SGHRS and CDR2 YFSETQ come from the germline V gene. Trimming cost V 4 bases and J 3 bases; bases outside gene matches: 7. The CDR3 sequence: CASSPLAGALYEQYF. In DNA, the CDR3 is TGCGCCAGCAGCCCTCTAGCGGGGGCCCTCTACGAGCAGTACTTC.

The V gene is TRBV7-9, the J gene TRBJ1-1, with 8 nucleotides matching TRBD1. The CDR3 spans 15 residues. With 3 bases clipped from V and 1 base from J, the junction kept 4 bases outside the gene matches. From germline, CDR1 is SEHNR and CDR2 FQNEAQ (reference sequence). The CDR3 reads CASSLQGAENTEAFF. The CDR3 coding sequence is TGTGCCAGCAGCTTGCAGGGGGCTGAGAACACTGAAGCTTTCTTT.

This clonotype was counted ten times or more. The V gene is TRBV11-2, the J gene TRBJ2-5; 8 bases align to TRBD1. Germline values: CDR1 SGHAT, CDR2 FQNNGV. V lost 4 bases to trimming and J lost 4 bases; unmatched junction nucleotides: 2. The CDR3 runs to 13 residues. The CDR3 DNA reads TGTGCCAGCAGCTACAGGGGGACAGAGACCCAGTACTTC. Translated: CASSYRGTETQYF. Full variable domain (rest looked up from reference TRBV11-2 and TRBJ2-5): EAGVAQSPRYKIIEKRQSVAFWCNPISGHATLYWYQQILGQGPKLLIQFQNNGVVDDSQLPKDRFSAERLKGVDSTLKIQPAKLEDSAVYLCASSYRGTETQYFGPGTRLLVL.

This clonotype has a count of ten or more. V and J are TRBV12-3 or TRBV12-4 and TRBJ1-2, with D perhaps TRBD1 (5 bases). V was cut by 6 bases and J by 7 bases, with 15 bases left in between. The CDR3 has 13 amino acids. CDR3 sequence (DNA): TGTGCCAGCAGCACCGGGACTTCACCTGGCTACACCTTC. Translating gives CASSTGTSPGYTF.

This clonotype was picked up many times. The genes are TRBV9 and TRBJ2-3; the match to TRBD2 covers 11 bases. The V segment lost 3 bases and the J segment 1 base; nucleotides outside the gene matches: 1. Germline CDR1 SGDLS, CDR2 YYNGEE. The CDR3 has 15 amino acids. In nucleotides, the CDR3 is TGTGCCAGCAGCGCGACTAGCGGGGGCACAGATACGCAGTATTTT. Amino acids: CASSATSGGTDTQYF.

In its sample, this clonotype was seen many times. The chain recombines TRBV3-1 with TRBJ1-2; D is perhaps TRBD1 (6 bases). The CDR3 length is 12 residues. V was pared by 1 base and J by 7 bases, with 7 bases between. CDR1 is LGHDT and CDR2 is YNNKEL in the germline V gene (reference sequence). The CDR3 sequence is CASSQGQAGYTF. Written as DNA, the CDR3 is TGTGCCAGCAGCCAAGGACAGGCTGGCTACACCTTC.

This clonotype has at least ten counts. The chain recombines TRBV7-9 with TRBJ1-1; D may be TRBD1 (5 bases). The V gene lost 4 bases and the J gene lost 0 bases, with 12 bases spanning the gap. The CDR3 consists of 15 residues. Germline V gene lookup returns CDR1 SEHNR and CDR2 FQNEAQ (reference sequence). CDR3 sequence: CASSWQGSMNTEAFF. Here the CDR3 DNA reads TGTGCCAGCAGCTGGCAGGGTAGTATGAACACTGAAGCTTTCTTT.